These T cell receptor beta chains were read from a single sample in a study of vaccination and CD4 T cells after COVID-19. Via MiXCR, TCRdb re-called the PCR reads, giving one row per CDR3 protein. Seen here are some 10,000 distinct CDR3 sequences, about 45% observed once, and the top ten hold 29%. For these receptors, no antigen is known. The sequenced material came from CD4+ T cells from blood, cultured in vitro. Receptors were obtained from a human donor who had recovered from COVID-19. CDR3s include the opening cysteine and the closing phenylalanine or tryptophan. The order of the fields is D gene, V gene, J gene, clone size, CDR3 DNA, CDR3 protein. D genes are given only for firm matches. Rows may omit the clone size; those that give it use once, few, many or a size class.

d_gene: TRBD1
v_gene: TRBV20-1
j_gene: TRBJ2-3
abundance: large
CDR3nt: TGCAGTGCTAGAGTTCTAGGCACAGGGGGAGAGTTAAGAGCTGCAGATACGCAGTATTTT
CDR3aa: CSARVLGTGGELRAADTQYF

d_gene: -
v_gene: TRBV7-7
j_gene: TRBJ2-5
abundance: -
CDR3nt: TGTGCCAGCAGTTTTAAGACGGGGGAGACCCAGTACTTC
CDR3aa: CASSFKTGETQYF

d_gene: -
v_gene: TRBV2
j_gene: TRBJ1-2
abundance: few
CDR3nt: TGTGCCAGCAGTGAGGGGCAGGCTCGTGGCTACACCTTC
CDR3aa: CASSEGQARGYTF

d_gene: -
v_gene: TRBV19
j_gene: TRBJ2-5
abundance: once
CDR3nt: TGTGCCAGTAGCCCCAGGGCGCGGACCCAGTACTTC
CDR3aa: CASSPRARTQYF

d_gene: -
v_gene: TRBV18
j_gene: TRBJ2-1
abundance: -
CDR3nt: TGTGCCAGCTCACCATTCCGACAGAGCTACAATGAGCAGTTCTTC
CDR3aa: CASSPFRQSYNEQFF

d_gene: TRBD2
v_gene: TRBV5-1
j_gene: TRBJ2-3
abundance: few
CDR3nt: TGCGCCAGCAGCCTGGGATCCCCTAGCGGGGGGGCCAGGGATACGCAGTATTTT
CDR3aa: CASSLGSPSGGARDTQYF

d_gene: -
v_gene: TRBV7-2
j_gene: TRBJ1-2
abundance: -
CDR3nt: TGTGCCGCTGGCGATTACTACTATGGCTACACCTTC
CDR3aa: CAAGDYYYGYTF

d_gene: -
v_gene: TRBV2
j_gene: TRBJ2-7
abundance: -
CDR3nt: TGTGCCAGCAGTCGAGACGGAGCGATCTACGAGCAGTACTTC
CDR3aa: CASSRDGAIYEQYF

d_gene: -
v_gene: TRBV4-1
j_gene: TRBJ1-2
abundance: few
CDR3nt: TGCGCCAGCAGCCAAGATCTTGTCGGGCTATATGGCTACACCTTC
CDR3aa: CASSQDLVGLYGYTF

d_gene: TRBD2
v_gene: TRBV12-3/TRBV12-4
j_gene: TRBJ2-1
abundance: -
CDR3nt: TGTGCCAGCAGTTTAATCGCTAGCGGGGGGCTGAGCTCCTACAATGAGCAGTTCTTC
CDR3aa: CASSLIASGGLSSYNEQFF

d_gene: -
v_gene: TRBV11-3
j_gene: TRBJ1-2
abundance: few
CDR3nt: TGTGCCATAGTCCGGGTCCTCTATGGCTACACCTTC
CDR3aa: CAIVRVLYGYTF

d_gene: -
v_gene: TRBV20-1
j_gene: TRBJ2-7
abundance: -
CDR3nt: TGCAGTGCTAGCCCCCGCCTAGTAAACTACGAGCAGTACTTC
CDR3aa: CSASPRLVNYEQYF

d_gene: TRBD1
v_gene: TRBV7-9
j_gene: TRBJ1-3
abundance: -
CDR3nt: TGTGCCAGCAGCTCCGCCCGGGACAGCTCTGGAAACACCATATATTTT
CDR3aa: CASSSARDSSGNTIYF

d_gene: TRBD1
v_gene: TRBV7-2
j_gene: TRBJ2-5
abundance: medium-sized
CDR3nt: TGTGCCAGCAGCTATCGACAGGGCTGGGAGACCCAGTACTTC
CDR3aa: CASSYRQGWETQYF

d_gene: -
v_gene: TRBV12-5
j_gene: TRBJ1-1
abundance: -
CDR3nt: TGTGCTAGTGGTTTGGTTGGCAGGGGAGGAGAAGCTTTCTTT
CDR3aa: CASGLVGRGGEAFF

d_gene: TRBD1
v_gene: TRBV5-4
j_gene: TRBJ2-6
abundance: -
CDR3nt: TGTGCCAGCAGCTTGGAGGACAGGTTTAGCTCTGGGGCCAACGTCCTGACTTTC
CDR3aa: CASSLEDRFSSGANVLTF

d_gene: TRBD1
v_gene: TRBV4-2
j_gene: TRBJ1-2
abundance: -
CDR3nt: TGTGCCAGCAGCCAAGGAACGGGACAGGGGACCTATGGCTACACCTTC
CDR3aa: CASSQGTGQGTYGYTF

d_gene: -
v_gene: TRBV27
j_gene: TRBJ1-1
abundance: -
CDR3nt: TGTGCCAGCACTTCAAGAGGGTTCCCTAACACTGAAGCTTTCTTT
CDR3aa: CASTSRGFPNTEAFF

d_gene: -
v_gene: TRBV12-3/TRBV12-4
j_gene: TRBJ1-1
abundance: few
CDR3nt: TGTGCCAGCAGTCCAACGGTACGGGCCACTGAAGCTTTCTTT
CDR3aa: CASSPTVRATEAFF

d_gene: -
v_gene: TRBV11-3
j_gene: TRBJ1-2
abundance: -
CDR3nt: TGTGCCAGCAGCTTAGGTCCAGGCCCTCCCACCTTC
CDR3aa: CASSLGPGPPTF

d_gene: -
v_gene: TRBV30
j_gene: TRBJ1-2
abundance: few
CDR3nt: TGTGCCTGGAGTTTATGGGGTAATGGCTACACCTTC
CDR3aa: CAWSLWGNGYTF

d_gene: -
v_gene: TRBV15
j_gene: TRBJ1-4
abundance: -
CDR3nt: TGTGCCACCTCTTTGGGCACCAATGAAAAACTGTTTTTT
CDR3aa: CATSLGTNEKLFF

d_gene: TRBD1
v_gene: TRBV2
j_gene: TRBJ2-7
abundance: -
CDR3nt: TGTGCCAGCAGTGGGGAGGACAGGGTAGAGTATAACGAGCAGTACTTC
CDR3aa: CASSGEDRVEYNEQYF

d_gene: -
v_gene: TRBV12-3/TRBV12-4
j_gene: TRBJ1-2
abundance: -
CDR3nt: TGTGCCAGCAGTTTAGCAACAGAATACTATGGCTACACCTTC
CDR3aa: CASSLATEYYGYTF

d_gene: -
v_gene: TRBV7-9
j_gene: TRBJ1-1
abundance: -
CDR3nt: TGTGCCAGCAGCTTAGGAGGGTTTTTGACTGAAGCTTTCTTT
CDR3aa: CASSLGGFLTEAFF

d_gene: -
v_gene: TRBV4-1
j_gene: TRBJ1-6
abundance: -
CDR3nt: TGCGCCAGCAGCCAATTTTGGGGTGGACAGAGCTCCTATAATTCACCCCTCCACTTT
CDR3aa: CASSQFWGGQSSYNSPLHF